The 23 T cell receptor beta chains below all came from one sample that was sequenced in a study of T cells in Graves' hyperthyroidism and ophthalmopathy. TCR beta CDR3 regions were amplified from RNA. Initially, a first-round RT-PCR of the TCR CDR3 employed the HTBI primer set. TCRdb used MiXCR to reprocess the multiplex PCR reads, holding one entry per CDR3 protein. The sample has under 700,000 distinct CDR3 sequences, 46% seen once. What was sequenced was peripheral blood or thyroid tissue (not recorded which). These receptors were obtained from a woman aged 18-29 years with Graves' hyperthyroidism.

This chain joins TRBV2 and TRBJ2-2; 12 bases fit TRBD1. Germline V gene lookup returns CDR1 SNHLY and CDR2 FYNNEI. The CDR3 contains 16 residues. With 5 bases clipped from V and 4 bases from J, the junction kept 5 bases outside the gene matches. The CDR3 nucleotides are TGTGCCAGCAGTCGGGACAGGGGGCCAGGCACCGGGGAGCTGTTTTTT. Its translation is CASSRDRGPGTGELFF.

This clonotype was picked up many times. V and J are TRBV10-3 and TRBJ1-5; TRBD1 might be the D (6 bases). V was shortened by 7 bases and J by 2 bases, with 12 bases between the two germline ends. There are 14 residues in the CDR3. Germline lookup yields CDR1 ENHRY and CDR2 SYGVKD. CDR3 coding DNA: TGTGCCATCAACAAACAGGGTGGCAATCAGCCCCAGCATTTT. It is translated as CAINKQGGNQPQHF.

As regards this clonotype: It may be a read error: a sequence one base away is much more abundant. The rearrangement uses TRBV7-8 and TRBJ2-2; TRBD1 aligns across 11 bases. V gave up 3 bases and J gave up 6 bases; unmatched junction bases: 3. The length of the CDR3 is 15 residues. Germline V gene lookup returns CDR1 SGHVS and CDR2 FQNEAQ. CDR3 region: CASSFGQGAAGELFF. The CDR3 nucleotides are TGTGCCAGCAGCTTCGGACAGGGGGCAGCCGGGGAGCTGTTTTTT.

Many counts were recorded for this clonotype. V gene TRBV29-1 combines with J gene TRBJ1-2, with no clear D. Trimming took off 1 base at V and 7 bases at J, with 10 bases between the two ends. The CDR3 has 12 residues. CDR1 is SQVTM, CDR2 ANQGSEA, per germline. The CDR3 protein is CSVEGAGIGYTF. The CDR3 region has the DNA TGCAGCGTTGAAGGGGCTGGGATTGGCTACACCTTC.

Turning to this clonotype: This clone may be a read error of a much larger clone one base away. The rearrangement links TRBV29-1 to TRBJ1-2, with D perhaps TRBD1 (6 bases). Germline values: CDR1 SQVTM, CDR2 ANQGSEA. The CDR3 extends over 14 amino acids. The CDR3 DNA reads as TGCAGCGCTCTAACAGGGACGGCGAACTATGGCCACACCTTC. This gives the protein CSALTGTANYGHTF. Full variable domain (remainder filled in from reference TRBV29-1 and TRBJ1-2): SAVISQKPSRDICQRGTSLTIQCQVDSQVTMMFWYRQQPGQSLTLIATANQGSEATYESGFVIDKFPISRPNLTFSTLTVSNMSPEDSSIYLCSALTGTANYGHTFGSGTRLTVV.

The chain is built from TRBV5-5 and TRBJ1-1, with TRBD1 matching over 10 bases. CDR3 size: 15 residues. Germline CDR1 and CDR2: SGHKS and YYEKEE (reference sequence). Germline trimming cut 4 bases from V and 1 base from J; bases unmatched to any gene: 4. The CDR3 DNA reads TGTGCCAGCAGCCCTGACAGGGGGCAGAACACTGAAGCTTTCTTT. It yields the protein CASSPDRGQNTEAFF.

The rearrangement uses TRBV2 and TRBJ1-5, with D uncertain. Germline V gene lookup returns CDR1 SNHLY and CDR2 FYNNEI. The CDR3 loop spans 13 amino acids. V shed 4 bases and J shed 10 bases, with 14 bases lying between them. The CDR3 nucleotides are TGTGCCAGCAGTGGCCTAGACCCTTACCCCCAGCATTTT. Amino acids: CASSGLDPYPQHF.

The rearrangement joins TRBV19 to TRBJ2-2, with 9 bases lining up with TRBD2. Trimming at V came to 10 bases and at J to 5 bases, leaving 14 bases not matched to a gene. CDR1 is LNHDA and CDR2 is SQIVND in the germline V gene (reference sequence). The CDR3 is made up of 16 amino acids. The CDR3: CATRGRAGGPTGELFF. The CDR3 bases are TGTGCCACCCGTGGGCGAGCGGGAGGACCTACCGGGGAGCTGTTTTTT.

A word on this clonotype: The conserved final phenylalanine or tryptophan is absent from the CDR3, which likely points to a read error. The DNA is left out, because the CDR3 cannot be placed on it with certainty; the CDR3 is given as TCRdb lists it. The chain has TRBV7-9 and TRBJ1-4; TRBD1 was called by the table and not checked on the DNA. Germline V CDR1 and CDR2: SEHNR, FQNEAQ (reference sequence). The CDR3 region is 8 residues in length, termini included. This CDR3 is CASSHGQT.

This clonotype has a count of ten or more. The chain employs TRBV24-1 and TRBJ2-5; the match to TRBD1 covers 7 bases. V trimming: 3 bases; J trimming: 6 bases; junction bases outside the gene matches: 9. This CDR3 region has 15 residues. The germline gives CDR1 KGHDR, CDR2 SFDVKD. The CDR3 is CATSDRTGDRKTQYF. The CDR3 nucleotides read TGTGCCACCAGTGATAGGACAGGAGATAGGAAGACCCAGTACTTC.

About this clonotype itself: One base away lies a much larger clone, so this may be a sequencing read error. CDR3 in amino acids: CVSSEWGEDEKLFF. The CDR3 DNA reads as TGTGTCAGCAGTGAGTGGGGCGAAGATGAAAAACTGTTTTTT. The chain carries TRBV2 and TRBJ1-4, with D possibly TRBD1 on 5 matching bases. The CDR3 loop spans 14 amino acids. Germline V lookup: CDR1 SNHLY, CDR2 FYNNEI. The full variable domain, its missing parts supplied by reference TRBV2 and TRBJ1-4, is EPEVTQTPSHQVTQMGQEVILRCVPISNHLYFYWYRQILGQKVEFLVSFYNNEISEKSEIFDDQFSVERPDGSNFTLKIRSTKLEDSAMYFCVSSEWGEDEKLFFGSGTQLSVL.

This clonotype came up many times. The chain combines TRBV10-3 with TRBJ2-5; D is uncertain. V lost 2 bases and J 0 bases, leaving 1 base between the germline ends. CDR3 size: 12 residues. Germline V lookup: CDR1 ENHRY, CDR2 SYGVKD. Here the CDR3 DNA reads TGTGCCATCAGTGAGAACCAAGAGACCCAGTACTTC. It translates to CAISENQETQYF.

The rearrangement joins TRBV7-9 to TRBJ2-3; D is undetermined. Trimming cost V 5 bases and J 4 bases, with 13 bases left between them. CDR1 is SEHNR and CDR2 is FQNEAQ in the germline V gene (reference sequence). The CDR3 consists of 14 residues. CDR3 loop: CASSPTGWADTQYF. The CDR3 bases are TGTGCCAGCAGCCCTACTGGCTGGGCAGATACGCAGTATTTT.

Details on this clonotype: This may be a read error: a much more frequent sequence differs by one nucleotide. This chain joins TRBV5-4 and TRBJ1-6; D is unresolved. Trimming took 3 bases from V and 5 from J, leaving 9 bases between them. The germline CDR1 and CDR2 sequences are SGHNT and YYREEE (reference sequence). The CDR3 extends over 14 amino acids. The CDR3 coding sequence is TGTGCCAGCAGCTGGGCAGGTGATAATTCACCCCTCCACTTT. It codes for CASSWAGDNSPLHF.

For this clonotype: A read error may explain this, as a much larger clone is one base away. The chain is built from TRBV29-1 and TRBJ2-7; 11 bases agree with TRBD2. CDR1 and CDR2 (germline): SQVTM, ANQGSEA. This CDR3 has 14 amino acids. The CDR3 nucleotides are TGCAGCGTCACCTTTAGCGGGAGGGCCTACGGGCAGTACTTC. It yields the protein CSVTFSGRAYGQYF.

This clonotype was detected many times. The V call is TRBV29-1, the J call TRBJ2-5; 7 bases are a match to TRBD1. With 6 bases clipped from V and 4 bases from J, the junction kept 5 bases outside the gene matches. The CDR3 loop spans 12 amino acids. Looked up from germline, CDR1 is SQVTM and CDR2 is ANQGSEA. CDR3 DNA sequence: TGCAGCGTCCAGACAGGGACAGAGACCCAGTACTTC. Amino acids: CSVQTGTETQYF.

The CDR3 nucleotides are TGTGCCAGCAGTTCCTGGACAGAGTCCTACGAGCAGTACTTC. Amino acids: CASSSWTESYEQYF. The gene calls are TRBV12-3 or TRBV12-4 and TRBJ2-7, with a possible D match to TRBD1 (6 bases). The ends were cut back, 4 bases at V and 1 base at J, with 11 bases in the middle. CDR3 length: 14 amino acids.

This clonotype was seen at least ten times. CDR3 region: CASSRTRGAGDGYTF. CDR3 in DNA: TGTGCCAGCAGTCGGACCCGAGGGGCAGGCGATGGCTACACCTTC. This chain joins TRBV7-2 and TRBJ1-2, with TRBD1 as a possible D gene (5 bases). The V gene lost 6 bases and the J gene lost 6 bases, with 20 bases spanning the gap. The CDR3 sequence is 15 residues long. CDR1 SGHTA and CDR2 FQGNSA come from the germline V gene. Variable domain in full (rest from reference TRBV7-2 and TRBJ1-2): GAGVSQSPSNKVTEKGKDVELRCDPISGHTALYWYRQSLGQGLEFLIYFQGNSAPDKSGLPSDRFSAERTGGSVSTLTIQRTQQEDSAVYLCASSRTRGAGDGYTFGSGTRLTVV.

This clonotype appeared a few times. The chain employs TRBV2 and TRBJ2-7; 7 nucleotides line up with TRBD1. Germline V gene data show CDR1 as SNHLY and CDR2 as FYNNEI. Germline trimming cut 6 bases from V and 2 bases from J; bases unmatched to any gene: 7. The CDR3 runs to 14 residues. The CDR3 coding sequence is TGTGCCAGCAGACTGGGGCAGGGGGCCTACGAGCAGTACTTC. It codes for CASRLGQGAYEQYF.

This clonotype was seen more than once but under ten times. The gene calls are TRBV6-6 and TRBJ2-5; 8 nucleotides align to TRBD1. The CDR3 covers 15 residues. V shed 4 bases and J 3 bases; nucleotides not matched to a gene: 7. The germline gives CDR1 MNHNY, CDR2 SVGAGI (reference sequence). CDR3 coding DNA: TGTGCCAGCAGTTGGACAGGGTCCGGAGAAGAGACCCAGTACTTC. Its protein product is CASSWTGSGEETQYF.

This clonotype was seen only a few times. This chain links TRBV25-1 with TRBJ2-7, with a weak D call TRBD2 (6 bases). This CDR3 is 16 amino acids long. CDR1 and CDR2 (germline): MGHDK, SYGVNS. Trimming left V 3 bases short and J 6 bases short, with 21 bases between. In DNA form, the CDR3 reads TGTGCCAGCAGTGATGTAGCGGTACCCCGGGGTTTCGAGCAGTACTTC. Its protein is CASSDVAVPRGFEQYF.

The V gene is TRBV4-3, the J gene TRBJ2-5, with 8 bases lining up with TRBD1. CDR3 size: 15 residues. The germline V gene encodes CDR1 LGHNA and CDR2 YSLEER. V lost 2 bases to trimming and J lost 2 bases; unmatched junction nucleotides: 4. This CDR3 is CASSQYGTGQETQYF. CDR3 sequence (DNA): TGCGCCAGCAGCCAATATGGGACAGGTCAAGAGACCCAGTACTTC.

CDR3 DNA sequence: TGCGCCAGCAGCTTGGGACAACGCTCTGGAAACACCATATATTTT. Translating it yields CASSLGQRSGNTIYF. The genes are TRBV5-1 and TRBJ1-3; D unresolved. Germline V CDR1 and CDR2: SGHRS, YFSETQ. V was trimmed by 0 bases and J by 0 bases, leaving 7 bases between them. The CDR3 is made up of 15 amino acids.